This TCR beta chain was obtained from a study of CD8+ T cells in alopecia areata (dated by TCRdb to the late 2010s). General notes on the study: Treated patients were enrolled in an open-label pilot trial of oral tofacitinib at 5 to 10 mg twice daily for moderate-to-severe alopecia areata. Biopsies were taken from tofacitinib-treated patients at baseline and again at 4 and 24 weeks into treatment, and several of those patients also had a later scalp biopsy. On the human side, TCRbeta sequencing was run on scalp tissue and on sorted CD4+ and CD8+ peripheral blood T cells from healthy controls and from alopecia areata patients with either patchy or totalis/universalis disease. High-throughput TCRbeta sequencing was used to examine T cell clonal expansion in alopecia areata in both the C3H/HeJ mouse model and human patients. Disease severity in treated patients was measured with the SALT score, which quantifies the percentage of affected scalp surface area. The RNA source kit depended on sample type: the PAXgene miRNA kit for fixed scalp, the miRNeasy kit for PBMCs, and the RNeasy kit for mouse skin. Scalp clonality was compared among normal scalp (n=4), patchy alopecia areata scalp (n=8), and alopecia totalis/universalis scalp (n=8). Patients received tofacitinib for 6 to 18 months and were then followed off drug for 6 months to check for delayed response and recurrence. TCRbeta CDR3 regions were amplified by immunoSEQ multiplex PCR with 35 Vbeta forward and 13 Jbeta reverse primers.

The library was prepared using the immunoSEQ multiplex PCR assay. For TCR sequencing, RNA was extracted from every sample and reverse transcribed into cDNA to serve as template. SuperScript III was used to make first-strand cDNA, primed with a 2:1 mix of oligo-dT and random hexamers. A synthetic immune receptor repertoire was used to gauge amplification bias, and whatever bias remained was removed computationally. Processing in the source paper ran as follows. Raw reads were preprocessed for error removal, and CDR3 was defined according to IMGT conventions as running from the conserved cysteine to phenylalanine. Clonality was computed by normalizing Shannon entropy by log2 of the number of productive unique TCRs and subtracting the result from 1. Scalp TCRbeta sequences were cross-referenced with sorted blood CD4 and CD8 repertoires so that the CD4 or CD8 identity of scalp clones could be inferred. What TCRdb holds here is the immuneACCESS table cut down to in-frame rearrangements. Part of the clones is not present; checked against another copy, under half of the missing clones reflect an unresolved V gene, and the others are unexplained. The DNA was the basis for D and trimming; V, J and clone size are from that table. This sample is represented by under 350,000 clones; 58% of them were singletons. The ten largest clones represent 1.8% of the sample.

General conclusions and limits of the study: Compared with normal scalp, lesional scalp had higher clonality and more expanded CD8+ clones, particularly in alopecia totalis/universalis, a pattern that suggests antigenic drive. Shared TCR sequences between patients were less evident than in mice, which may be partly attributable to HLA diversity in the patient population. During tofacitinib treatment, many expanded lesional clones remained in scalp and blood, and this persistence may partly explain relapse after treatment is stopped. Tofacitinib significantly lowered scalp clonality and the number of expanded CD8+ clones among the top 100 scalp clones. Because the treated cohort was small and had just a single nonresponder, larger studies are needed to establish links between baseline CD8+ expansion and response. Unlike mouse skin, where gammadelta T cells dominate, normal human skin contains resident alphabeta T cells that get sequenced too, which complicates analysis of the scalp TCR repertoire.

Trimming leaves V shorter by 8 bases and J shorter by 12 bases, with the junction holding 14 bases beyond the gene matches. The CDR3 goes from the cysteine to the phenylalanine over 12 residues. The CDR3 DNA has 36 bases and is translated from base 1. CDR1 is given as SQVTM and CDR2 as ANQGSEA, both from the germline V gene. Taken with the paper, the label for time point translates to: roughly 24 weeks on oral tofacitinib. Taken with the paper, the label for treatment or condition translates to: oral pan-JAK inhibitor, 5-10 mg twice daily. Lesional scalp punch biopsies and peripheral blood were obtained from alopecia areata patients. After PBMCs were isolated by density centrifugation and stained for CD3, CD4 and CD8, a FACSAria was used to sort CD4+ and CD8+ T cells. As for this clone: It lacks a known antigen. No base quality information exists; no much larger clone differs at one position.

This TCR was sampled from a human donor with alopecia areata. The source was CD4+ T cells sorted from blood, collected at week 24, from a patient treated with tofacitinib. The sequence links TRBV29-1 to TRBJ1-1, with 8 bases aligning to TRBD1. The DNA sequence is as follows: TGCAGCTCCGAGGGGCAGGGGGCTCTAACTTTCTTT. Translated, it gives CSSEGQGALTFF.